Included here is one T cell receptor beta chain sequence, with context. Antigen specificity is unknown. The sample comes from a study of regulatory T cells in long-lasting Graves disease. Findings of the study overall: More public clonotypes were shared by persistent patients (around 3,000) than by new patients (about 1,000).

Indicated time point: newly diagnosed GD, antithyroid drugs for less than 3 months. PBMC-extracted RNA yielded the TCR library. The CDR3 consists of 18 residues. V shed 5 bases, J shed 7 bases, and the junction held 17 bases outside the gene matches. Germline values: CDR1 SGHVT, CDR2 SQSDAQ. Building the TCR beta libraries relied on iRepertoire HTBI primers, and CDR3 regions underwent Arm-PCR. TCRdb fed the multiplex PCR reads into MiXCR, producing one record per CDR3 protein. This sample has 500,000 or so distinct CDR3 sequences, with 15% to 20% found just once. This sample also appeared in a second study, on T cells in Graves' hyperthyroidism and ophthalmopathy. That work adds: Stable Graves' hyperthyroidism denoted no ophthalmopathy progression over 18 months. Clinical symptoms, serum thyroxine, TRAb, thyroid ultrasound and orbital computed tomography established diagnosis. When the TCR CDR3 underwent first-round RT-PCR, the HTBI primer set was used.

This clonotype was obtained from a woman aged 40-60 years with Graves disease. The chain couples TRBV7-4 to TRBJ2-1; TRBD2 aligns across 10 bases. Sequenced material: peripheral blood mononuclear cells (PBMCs), taken at new diagnosis, from a patient treated with antithyroid drugs. CDR3 sequence: CASSVVQRGGHGSNEQFF. DNA of the CDR3: TGTGCCAGCAGCGTAGTCCAGCGGGGGGGCCATGGCTCAAATGAGCAGTTCTTC.